Listed here are 21 T cell receptor beta chains from one sample, sequenced in a study of a mutant IDH1 vaccine in newly diagnosed glioma. Documented time point: week 47, end of study. The study gave 300 ug of mutant IDH1 20-mer peptide per vaccine dose, with topical imiquimod. Data came from immunoSEQ multiplex PCR; TCRdb stores just in-frame clones and leaves some out. The sample lists roughly 34,000 clones; roughly 90% were seen once. Their antigens are not known. Sequencing used PBMCs, obtained from a glioma patient whose treatment included an IDH1 peptide vaccine. These receptors were collected from a woman between 35 and 50 years old with glioma.

This sequence joins TRBV7-2 and TRBJ1-4; 10 bases fit TRBD1. V was pared by 7 bases and J by 5 bases, with 1 base of the junction left unmatched. Germline CDR1 reads SGHTA; CDR2 reads FQGNSA. CDR3 size: 13 residues. CDR3 nucleotide sequence: TGTGCCAGCAAGGACAGGGGGAATGAAAAACTGTTTTTT. Protein product: CASKDRGNEKLFF.

The J gene is TRBJ1-1, the V gene TRBV4-1, with TRBD1 as a possible D gene (5 bases). The CDR3 is 19 amino acids. Trimming shortened V by 0 bases and J by 3 bases, and 23 bases separated the two germline ends. In germline, CDR1 is MGHRA, CDR2 YSYEKL. The CDR3 bases are TGCGCCAGCAGCCAAGATTTTGGACACGTGGGGCGCGGGGACACTGAAGCTTTCTTT. Translation: CASSQDFGHVGRGDTEAFF.

J is TRBJ1-4 and V is TRBV4-1, with 8 bases that match TRBD1. The CDR3 spans 14 residues. Germline trimming cut 7 bases from V and 3 bases from J; bases unmatched to any gene: 4. Germline values: CDR1 MGHRA, CDR2 YSYEKL. CDR3 amino acids: CASTTGGSNEKLFF. The CDR3, as DNA: TGCGCCAGCACCACAGGGGGATCTAATGAAAAACTGTTTTTT.

The rearrangement uses TRBV6-5 and TRBJ2-7; 7 positions match TRBD1. Germline CDR1 is MNHEY and CDR2 is SVGAGI. J lost 7 bases, V lost 2 bases, and 5 bases had no gene match. The CDR3 has 13 amino acids. The CDR3: CASSYAAGGEQYF. The CDR3 DNA reads TGTGCCAGCAGTTACGCGGCAGGGGGAGAGCAGTACTTC.

This clone was observed a single time. CDR3 sequence (DNA): TGTGCCAGCAGCTCGGACCGCGGGGCCAGAATTCCCGAAGCTTTCTTT. Protein product: CASSSDRGARIPEAFF. The rearrangement links TRBV5-6 to TRBJ1-1, with D maybe TRBD1 (5 bases). This CDR3 is built from 16 residues. The V end was cut by 3 bases, the J end by 8 bases, with 23 bases between. Per germline, CDR1 SGHDT and CDR2 YYEEEE.

The chain joins TRBV2 to TRBJ1-1, with TRBD1 identical over 8 bases. The CDR3 is 13 residues long. Per the germline V gene, CDR1 is SNHLY and CDR2 is FYNNEI. After removal of 9 bases from V and 4 bases from J, the junction contained 7 bases not matched to a gene. CDR3 protein: CARKPTGGTEAFF. CDR3 nucleotides: TGTGCCAGGAAACCTACAGGGGGCACTGAAGCTTTCTTT.

The genes are TRBV11-2 and TRBJ2-4; 14 bases agree with TRBD2. The germline gives CDR1 SGHAT, CDR2 FQNNGV. V lost 4 bases to trimming and J lost 0 bases; unmatched junction nucleotides: 8. CDR3 length equals 19 residues. The CDR3 here is CASSYGTSGGSLAKNIQYF. Here the CDR3 DNA reads TGTGCCAGCAGCTACGGGACTAGCGGGGGATCTCTAGCCAAAAACATTCAGTACTTC. Combining the CDR3 with reference TRBV11-2 and TRBJ2-4 gives the whole variable domain EAGVAQSPRYKIIEKRQSVAFWCNPISGHATLYWYQQILGQGPKLLIQFQNNGVVDDSQLPKDRFSAERLKGVDSTLKIQPAKLEDSAVYLCASSYGTSGGSLAKNIQYFGAGTRLSVL.

This sequence joins TRBV2 and TRBJ1-1; D remains unclear. The germline gives CDR1 SNHLY, CDR2 FYNNEI. The CDR3 has 13 residues. With 3 bases removed from V and 0 bases from J, the gap between germline ends came to 5 bases. The CDR3, as DNA: TGTGCCAGCAGTGAGACGGTGAACACTGAAGCTTTCTTT. Translated: CASSETVNTEAFF.

V and J are TRBV5-1 and TRBJ2-2; D unclear. CDR1 and CDR2 from the germline V gene are SGHRS and YFSETQ. This CDR3 contains 16 residues. V gave up 0 bases and J gave up 1 base, with 10 bases separating them. DNA of the CDR3: TGCGCCAGCAGCTTGGAGGGCAGGCTGAACACCGGGGAGCTGTTTTTT. This sequence encodes CASSLEGRLNTGELFF.

This rearrangement joins TRBV6-5 to TRBJ2-7; tentative D call: TRBD2 (6 bases). The CDR3 runs 15 residues. Looked up from germline, CDR1 is MNHEY and CDR2 is SVGAGI. Between the trimmed V and J ends, which lost 0 bases and 3 bases, there was a span of 12 bases. This CDR3 reads CASSYSKGGNYEQYF. CDR3 nucleotide sequence: TGTGCCAGCAGTTACTCGAAAGGCGGGAACTACGAGCAGTACTTC.

V usage is TRBV18 and J usage is TRBJ2-5, with D tentatively TRBD1 or TRBD2 (5 bases each). There are 13 residues in the CDR3. V lost 5 bases to trimming and J lost 4 bases, with 11 bases between them. Germline CDR1 reads KGHSH; CDR2 reads LQKENI. The CDR3 bases are TGTGCCAGCTCAGGGTCAGGGAGAGAGACCCAGTACTTC. Translation: CASSGSGRETQYF.

J is TRBJ2-3 and V is TRBV7-2; 9 bases are a match to TRBD1. This CDR3 has 15 amino acids. The J segment lost 4 bases and the V segment lost 4 bases, leaving 6 bases of the junction unmatched. CDR1 is SGHTA, CDR2 FQGNSA, per germline. The CDR3 loop reads CASSSHRGQADTQYF. As DNA, the CDR3 is TGTGCCAGCAGCTCACACAGGGGGCAGGCAGATACGCAGTATTTT. Supplemented by reference TRBV7-2 and TRBJ2-3, the full variable domain reads GAGVSQSPSNKVTEKGKDVELRCDPISGHTALYWYRQSLGQGLEFLIYFQGNSAPDKSGLPSDRFSAERTGGSVSTLTIQRTQQEDSAVYLCASSSHRGQADTQYFGPGTRLTVL.

The genes are TRBV2 and TRBJ2-5; D tentatively fits TRBD1 or TRBD2 (5 bases each). Trimming shortened V by 4 bases and J by 6 bases, and 12 bases separated the two germline ends. Germline-derived CDR1 and CDR2 are SNHLY and FYNNEI. The length of the CDR3 is 13 residues. The CDR3 loop is CASSAEGMKTQYF. CDR3 coding DNA: TGTGCCAGCAGTGCTGAGGGGATGAAGACCCAGTACTTC.

The chain recombines TRBV6-5 with TRBJ2-5, with 9 positions matching TRBD1. CDR1 is MNHEY and CDR2 is SVGAGI in the germline V gene. The CDR3 sequence is 14 residues long. Losses at the gene ends were 6 bases for V and 5 bases for J; bases not matched to a gene: 7. The CDR3 sequence is CASSRGTGRETQYF. DNA for the CDR3: TGTGCCAGCAGCCGCGGGACAGGGCGGGAGACCCAGTACTTC.

The CDR3 reads CASSSGQGADYGYTF. The CDR3 region has the DNA TGTGCCAGCAGTTCGGGACAGGGGGCCGACTATGGCTACACCTTC. The chain employs TRBV27 and TRBJ1-2; 12 nucleotides agree with TRBD1. The J segment lost 3 bases and the V segment lost 4 bases, leaving 3 bases of the junction unmatched. This CDR3 is built from 15 residues. Germline V CDR1 and CDR2: MNHEY, SMNVEV (reference sequence).

The chain joins TRBV5-8 to TRBJ2-5; 8 nucleotides line up with TRBD1. The ends lost 0 bases at V and 4 bases at J; junction bases unmatched: 2. This CDR3 comprises 14 residues. Germline V CDR1 and CDR2: SGHTS, YDEGEE. The CDR3 protein is CASSLAGGRETQYF. The DNA of the CDR3 is TGTGCCAGCAGCTTGGCAGGGGGCAGAGAGACCCAGTACTTC.

V is TRBV6-6 and J is TRBJ2-7; possible D gene TRBD1, 5 bases. Germline V gene data show CDR1 as MNHNY and CDR2 as SVGAGI (reference sequence). The CDR3 is 12 residues long. With 11 bases removed from V and 3 bases from J, the gap between germline ends came to 14 bases. CDR3 loop: CADRQRRYEQYF. The CDR3 nucleotides are TGTGCCGACCGACAGCGACGCTACGAGCAGTACTTC.

The chain carries TRBV6-5 and TRBJ1-1, with D possibly being TRBD1 (6 bases). There are 13 residues in the CDR3. V was trimmed by 6 bases and J by 6 bases, leaving 14 bases between them. Germline CDR1 and CDR2: MNHEY and SVGAGI. DNA of the CDR3: TGTGCCAGCAGGCCTCAGGGGCGTTCTGAAGCTTTCTTT. Amino acid sequence: CASRPQGRSEAFF.

The V call is TRBV30, the J call TRBJ1-5, with D tentatively TRBD1 (6 bases). Germline-derived CDR1 and CDR2 are GTSNPN and SVGIG (reference sequence). V was shortened by 1 base and J by 2 bases, with 6 bases between the two germline ends. The CDR3 extends over 13 amino acids. CDR3 nucleotide sequence: TGTGCCTGGAGTGACAGGGGCAATCAGCCCCAGCATTTT. This encodes CAWSDRGNQPQHF.

The V and J genes are TRBV4-2 and TRBJ2-1; 9 nucleotides match TRBD1. CDR1 is LGHNA and CDR2 is YNFKEQ in the germline V gene. This CDR3 is built from 16 residues. The J segment lost 5 bases and the V segment lost 0 bases, leaving 5 bases of the junction unmatched. The CDR3 loop reads CASSQELQGANNEQFF. In nucleotides, the CDR3 is TGTGCCAGCAGCCAAGAGTTACAGGGGGCAAACAATGAGCAGTTCTTC.

This sequence joins TRBV29-1 and TRBJ1-4, with a weak D call TRBD1 (6 bases). The CDR3 extends over 14 amino acids. Germline assignment: CDR1 SQVTM and CDR2 ANQGSEA. V lost 0 bases and J lost 3, with 8 bases in between. The CDR3 DNA reads as TGCAGCGTTGAAGAGGGGGCAGCTAATGAAAAACTGTTTTTT. This codes for CSVEEGAANEKLFF.